These 5 T cell receptor beta chains originate from one sample sequenced in a study of Ad26.COV2.S vaccination and SARS-CoV-2 variants. The treatment here: approximately 18 received Ad26.COV2.S at low or high dose, single or two shots; roughly five received placebo; per-sample allocation not given. The study sampled participants on day 63 after the first vaccine or placebo injection. Sequenced by immunoSEQ multiplex PCR; TCRdb stores in-frame clones only, minus some. The sample consists of more than 350,000 clones, 75% to 95% of them appearing once. Material: peripheral blood, obtained in a trial of Ad26.COV2.S vaccine versus placebo. The source is a person between 18 and 65 years old who received the Ad26.COV2.S COVID-19 vaccine or a placebo.

The chain uses TRBV5-5 and TRBJ2-3; no clear D gene. Looked up from germline, CDR1 is SGHKS and CDR2 is YYEKEE (reference sequence). The length of the CDR3 is 16 residues. The V end lost 1 base, the J end lost 2 bases, and 14 bases lay between the germline ends. CDR3 bases: TGTGCCAGCAGCTTGCCTCCCTGGGCGACCACAGATACGCAGTATTTT. As protein: CASSLPPWATTDTQYF.

This chain uses TRBV7-9 with TRBJ2-1; D gene unclear. This CDR3 has 14 amino acids. The V gene's germline CDR1 is SEHNR and CDR2 FQNEAQ (reference sequence). V was trimmed by 3 bases and J by 4 bases, leaving 10 bases between them. The CDR3 region has the DNA TGTGCCAGCAGCTTGGCGGAACAATACAATGAGCAGTTCTTC. It is translated as CASSLAEQYNEQFF.

J is TRBJ1-1 and V is TRBV3-1 (or the pseudogene TRBV3-2); 7 bases match TRBD1. Germline lookup yields CDR1 LGHDT and CDR2 YNNKEL (reference sequence). CDR3 length equals 12 residues. J lost 9 bases, V lost 4 bases, and 5 bases had no gene match. CDR3 sequence (DNA): TGTGCCAGCAGCCCACGGGACAGAAAAGCTTTCTTT. It yields the protein CASSPRDRKAFF.

This clone has a handful of counts. The chain is built from TRBV5-8 and TRBJ1-5, with a weak D call TRBD1 (5 bases). The germline V gene encodes CDR1 SGHTS and CDR2 YDEGEE. The CDR3 spans 14 residues. The V gene lost 0 bases and the J gene lost 3 bases, with 7 bases spanning the gap. The CDR3 spells CASSLAGFNQPQHF. The CDR3, as DNA: TGTGCCAGCAGCTTGGCAGGGTTCAATCAGCCCCAGCATTTT.

The genes are TRBV21-1 and TRBJ2-7; the D call in the table, TRBD2, was not verified against the DNA. TRBV21-1 is classified as a pseudogene. The CDR3 sequence is 17 residues long. CDR3 DNA sequence: TGTGCCAGCAGCAAAGTGCGGGAGTCCCGCTCTTTTTACGAGCAGTACTTC. Amino acids: CASSKVRESRSFYEQYF.